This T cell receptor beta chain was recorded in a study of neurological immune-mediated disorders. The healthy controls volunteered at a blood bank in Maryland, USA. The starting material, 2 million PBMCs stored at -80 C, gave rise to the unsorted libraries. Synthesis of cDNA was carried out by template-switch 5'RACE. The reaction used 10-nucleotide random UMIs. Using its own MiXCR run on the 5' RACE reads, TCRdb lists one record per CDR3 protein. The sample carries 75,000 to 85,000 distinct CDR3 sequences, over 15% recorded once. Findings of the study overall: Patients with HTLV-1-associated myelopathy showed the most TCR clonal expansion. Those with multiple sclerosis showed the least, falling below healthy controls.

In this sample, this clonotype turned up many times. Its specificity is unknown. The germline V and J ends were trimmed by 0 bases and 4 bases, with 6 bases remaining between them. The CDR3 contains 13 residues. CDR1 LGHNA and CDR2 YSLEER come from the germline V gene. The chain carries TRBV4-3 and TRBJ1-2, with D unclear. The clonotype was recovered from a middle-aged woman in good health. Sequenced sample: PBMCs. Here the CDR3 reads CASSQETAYGYTF. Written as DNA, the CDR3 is TGCGCCAGCAGCCAAGAAACAGCCTATGGCTACACCTTC.